This T cell receptor beta chain was sequenced in a study of spatial heterogeneity in lung cancer. Trimming shortened V by 6 bases and J by 3 bases, and 21 bases separated the two germline ends. This CDR3 region has 16 residues. CDR1 is MNHNY and CDR2 is SVGAGI in the germline V gene (reference sequence). Using its own MiXCR run on the 5' RACE reads, TCRdb lists one record per CDR3 protein. The sample lists tens of thousands of distinct CDR3 sequences; roughly 6% were seen once. Noted time point: sample taken at primary tumor resection. Without sorting, whole RNA was sequenced from tumor, nontumor lung or frozen PBMC.

Material: PBMCs, obtained at surgery. This clonotype was obtained from a male donor with early-stage non-small cell lung cancer. The chain combines TRBV6-6 with TRBJ2-7; D may be TRBD1 (6 bases). The CDR3 DNA is TGTGCCAGCAGACGGGCCCGTCAACAGGGAATCTACGAGCAGTACTTC. Its translation is CASRRARQQGIYEQYF.